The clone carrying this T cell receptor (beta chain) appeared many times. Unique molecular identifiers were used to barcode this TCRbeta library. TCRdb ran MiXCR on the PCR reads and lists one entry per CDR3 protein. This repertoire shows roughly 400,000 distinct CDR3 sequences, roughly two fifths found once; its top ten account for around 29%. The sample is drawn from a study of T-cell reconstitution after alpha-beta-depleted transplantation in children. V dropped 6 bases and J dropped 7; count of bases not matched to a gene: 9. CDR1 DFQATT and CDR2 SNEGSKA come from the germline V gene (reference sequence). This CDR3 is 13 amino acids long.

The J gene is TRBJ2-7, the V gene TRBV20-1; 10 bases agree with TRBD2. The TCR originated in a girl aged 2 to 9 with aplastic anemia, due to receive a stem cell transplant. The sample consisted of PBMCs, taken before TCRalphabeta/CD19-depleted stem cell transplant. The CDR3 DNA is TGCAGTGCGGTCAGCGGGAGGGCCCGGGAGCAGTACTTC. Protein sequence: CSAVSGRAREQYF.